One and the same sample provided the 32 T cell receptor beta chains below, sequenced in a study of shared clonotypes between healthy human individuals. TCRdb's table, derived via immunoSEQ multiplex PCR, lists solely in-frame clones and lacks some. The sample lists over 2 million clones, approximately 94% occurring once. Naive CD8 cells lacked CD45RO and underwent positive selection for CCR7, leaving out terminally differentiated effector memory CD45RA+ cells. Sequencing used naive CD8+ T cells sorted from blood. The receptors shown here come from a man younger than 35 in good health.

The CDR3 DNA follows: TGTGCCAGCAGGGCCCCCGGGACAGGGTCCTACGAGCAGTACTTC. Residues: CASRAPGTGSYEQYF. V gene TRBV28 combines with J gene TRBJ2-7; 9 nucleotides match TRBD1. Looked up from germline, CDR1 is MDHEN and CDR2 is SYDVKM. This CDR3 has 15 amino acids. The junction had 7 bases not matched to a gene; V was cut back by 6 bases and J by 1 base.

The gene calls are TRBV6-5 and TRBJ1-6; a possible D gene is TRBD1 (5 bases). Germline CDR1 MNHEY, CDR2 SVGAGI. V lost 2 bases and J 7 bases, leaving 15 bases between the germline ends. The CDR3 sequence is 16 residues long. The CDR3 nucleotides read TGTGCCAGCAGTTACGCAGAATCTGGACACAATTCACCCCTCCACTTT. It specifies CASSYAESGHNSPLHF.

The rearrangement uses TRBV30 and TRBJ2-1; D is uncertain. There are 12 residues in the CDR3. Looked up from germline, CDR1 is GTSNPN and CDR2 is SVGIG (reference sequence). The V end lost 5 bases, the J end lost 4 bases, and 9 bases lay between the germline ends. The CDR3, as DNA: TGTGCCTGGTCATGGGAATACAATGAGCAGTTCTTC. It encodes CAWSWEYNEQFF.

The chain has TRBV9 and TRBJ2-2; TRBD1 is a possible D gene (6 bases). Germline V gene data show CDR1 as SGDLS and CDR2 as YYNGEE. V was clipped by 5 bases and J by 1 base, with 15 bases between them. There are 16 residues in the CDR3. Here the CDR3 reads CASSASWGLNTGELFF. The CDR3 bases are TGTGCCAGCAGTGCAAGCTGGGGGCTGAACACCGGGGAGCTGTTTTTT.

The rearrangement uses TRBV7-8 and TRBJ2-7; D is perhaps TRBD1 or TRBD2 (5 bases each). The CDR3 consists of 14 residues. Deletions cut 4 bases from V and 0 bases from J, with 10 bases between. CDR1 and CDR2 from the germline V gene are SGHVS and FQNEAQ. The CDR3 coding sequence is TGTGCCAGCAGCTACGGGACGTTCTCCTACGAGCAGTACTTC. This encodes CASSYGTFSYEQYF.

This chain joins TRBV28 and TRBJ1-5; D not resolved. There are 15 residues in the CDR3. In germline, CDR1 is MDHEN, CDR2 SYDVKM. Deletions cut 7 bases from V and 4 bases from J, with 17 bases between. The CDR3 nucleotides are TGTGCCAGCAACCTGGAGGGTAGCGCAAATCAGCCCCAGCATTTT. It encodes CASNLEGSANQPQHF. Full variable domain (rest looked up from reference TRBV28 and TRBJ1-5): DVKVTQSSRYLVKRTGEKVFLECVQDMDHENMFWYRQDPGLGLRLIYFSYDVKMKEKGDIPEGYSVSREKKERFSLILESASTNQTSMYLCASNLEGSANQPQHFGDGTRLSIL.

The J gene is TRBJ2-3, the V gene TRBV27; 7 bases fit TRBD2. Trimming took 0 bases from V and 0 from J; bases not matched to a gene: 3. Germline CDR1 is MNHEY and CDR2 is SMNVEV (reference sequence). This CDR3 region has 16 residues. The DNA of the CDR3 is TGTGCCAGCAGTTTATCCTGGCGGGAGAGCACAGATACGCAGTATTTT. Its translation is CASSLSWRESTDTQYF.

The CDR3 region is CASSQGPAMSSYEQYF. The CDR3, as DNA: TGTGCCAGCAGCCAAGGCCCAGCGATGAGCTCCTACGAGCAGTACTTC. The chain uses TRBV14 and TRBJ2-7; D is uncertain. The germline gives CDR1 SGHDN, CDR2 FVKESK. V lost 1 base and J lost 0, with 13 bases in between. The CDR3 is 16 amino acids.

The rearrangement uses TRBV7-9 and TRBJ2-2; 15 positions match TRBD2. From germline, CDR1 is SEHNR and CDR2 FQNEAQ (reference sequence). V lost 4 bases and J lost 3; bases outside the gene matches: 9. The CDR3 totals 19 residues. Here the CDR3 DNA reads TGTGCCAGCAGCTCGAGCGGACTAGCGGGAGGGGGTGACACCGGGGAGCTGTTTTTT. Translated: CASSSSGLAGGGDTGELFF.

This chain links TRBV4-1 with TRBJ1-5; no definite D call. The length of the CDR3 is 16 residues. Trimming stripped 0 bases from V and 0 bases from J, with 9 bases between. Germline V gene sequence: CDR1 MGHRA, CDR2 YSYEKL. CDR3 bases: TGCGCCAGCAGCCAAGAGAATCAGGTTAGCAATCAGCCCCAGCATTTT. Amino acid sequence: CASSQENQVSNQPQHF.

CDR3 in amino acids: CASSQDEASGFYNEQFF. The CDR3 DNA sequence: TGCGCCAGCAGCCAAGATGAGGCTAGCGGGTTCTACAATGAGCAGTTCTTC. The genes are TRBV4-3 and TRBJ2-1; TRBD2 matches 8 bases. There are 17 residues in the CDR3. Trimming cost V 0 bases and J 3 bases; bases outside gene matches: 7. Germline values: CDR1 LGHNA, CDR2 YSLEER.

As concerns this clone: Other nucleotide sequences from this sample produce the same CDR3. The CDR3 DNA is TGTGCCAGCAGTACACAGGGGACTGAAGCTTTCTTT. Its protein product is CASSTQGTEAFF. This chain links TRBV27 with TRBJ1-1; the match to TRBD1 covers 7 bases. Germline V gene lookup returns CDR1 MNHEY and CDR2 SMNVEV (reference sequence). The CDR3 consists of 12 residues. J was trimmed by 5 bases and V by 5 bases; bases with no gene match: 2.

This clone was seen a single time. The chain uses TRBV6-1 and TRBJ1-4, with D maybe TRBD1 (5 bases). V lost 5 bases and J lost 8, with 15 bases in between. This CDR3 contains 14 residues. Germline V gives CDR1 MNHNS, CDR2 SASEGT. The CDR3 nucleotides read TGTGCCAGCAGTCTCTGGGTGGGGGGGGAAAAACTGTTTTTT. Its translation: CASSLWVGGEKLFF.

This clone was counted once. The CDR3 nucleotides read TGTGCCAGCAGCCAACTTACAGGGAGACTGAACACTGAAGCTTTCTTT. The encoded protein is CASSQLTGRLNTEAFF. This chain joins TRBV14 and TRBJ1-1; D possibly corresponds to TRBD1 (6 bases). CDR3 length: 16 amino acids. Germline CDR1 reads SGHDN; CDR2 reads FVKESK. The V gene lost 2 bases and the J gene lost 0 bases, with 13 bases spanning the gap.

The chain combines TRBV10-3 with TRBJ2-7, with unresolved D. Trimming stripped 3 bases from V and 5 bases from J, with 5 bases between. The CDR3 covers 11 residues. Germline V gives CDR1 ENHRY, CDR2 SYGVKD. This chain's CDR3 is CAISDGHEQYF. Here the CDR3 DNA reads TGTGCCATCAGTGATGGCCACGAGCAGTACTTC.

The J gene is TRBJ2-7, the V gene TRBV6-5; TRBD2 might be the D (5 bases). Between the trimmed V and J ends, which lost 6 bases and 0 bases, there was a span of 12 bases. Germline V gives CDR1 MNHEY, CDR2 SVGAGI. The CDR3 extends over 14 amino acids. The CDR3 sequence: CASRAQGLSYEQYF. DNA for the CDR3: TGTGCCAGCAGAGCCCAAGGACTCTCCTACGAGCAGTACTTC.

This rearrangement joins TRBV5-4 to TRBJ2-5; 8 bases are shared with TRBD1. CDR1 is SGHNT, CDR2 YYREEE, per germline (reference sequence). After removal of 3 bases from V and 1 base from J, the junction contained 2 bases not matched to a gene. This CDR3 comprises 14 residues. CDR3 residues: CASSSGQGQETQYF. The DNA for the CDR3 is TGTGCCAGCAGCTCTGGACAGGGCCAAGAGACCCAGTACTTC.

The rearrangement joins TRBV28 to TRBJ1-1; perhaps TRBD1 as D (5 bases). The CDR3 is 14 amino acids. The ends were cut back, 2 bases at V and 2 bases at J, with 9 bases in the middle. The V gene's germline CDR1 is MDHEN and CDR2 SYDVKM. The chain's CDR3 is CASSLIGANTEAFF. Here the CDR3 DNA reads TGTGCCAGCAGTTTAATAGGGGCTAACACTGAAGCTTTCTTT.

This chain links TRBV9 with TRBJ2-1, with 9 bases matching TRBD1. Germline V CDR1 and CDR2: SGDLS, YYNGEE. Trimming at V came to 3 bases and at J to 7 bases, leaving 8 bases not matched to a gene. This CDR3 has 15 amino acids. The CDR3 bases are TGTGCCAGCAGCGCCTCCGGGACAGGGCAAAATGAGCAGTTCTTC. Translation gives CASSASGTGQNEQFF.

The rearrangement links TRBV6-1 to TRBJ2-7; perhaps TRBD1 as D (6 bases). The germline V gene encodes CDR1 MNHNS and CDR2 SASEGT. V was cut by 5 bases and J by 3 bases, with 8 bases left in between. The CDR3 has 12 amino acids. CDR3 DNA sequence: TGTGCCAGCAGTTGGACAGTCTACGAGCAGTACTTC. Translating it yields CASSWTVYEQYF.

CDR3 sequence reads: CASSLNPGISDEQFF. The CDR3 region has the DNA TGTGCCAGCAGCTTAAACCCGGGGATAAGCGATGAGCAGTTCTTC. J is TRBJ2-1 and V is TRBV7-9; TRBD2 is a possible D gene (5 bases). Trimming left V 2 bases short and J 8 bases short, with 16 bases between. From germline, CDR1 is SEHNR and CDR2 FQNEAQ (reference sequence). CDR3 length equals 15 residues.

The V gene is TRBV11-2, the J gene TRBJ2-7; D is undetermined. The CDR3 runs 16 residues. The ends were cut back, 3 bases at V and 6 bases at J, with 21 bases in the middle. Germline V gene sequence: CDR1 SGHAT, CDR2 FQNNGV. CDR3 sequence (DNA): TGTGCCAGCAGCTTCGCCCCCCTCGTCGAGGAGCCCGAGCAGTACTTC. This sequence encodes CASSFAPLVEEPEQYF.

About this clone itself: At the DNA level, this CDR3 is encoded by other sequences in the same sample as well. This chain links TRBV19 with TRBJ1-5, with a possible D match to TRBD1 (5 bases). V was shortened by 3 bases and J by 4 bases, with 13 bases between the two germline ends. This CDR3 is built from 15 residues. CDR1 is LNHDA and CDR2 is SQIVND in the germline V gene (reference sequence). CDR3 bases: TGTGCCAGTAGTATCGGGCAGGGATCAAATCAGCCCCAGCATTTT. Residues: CASSIGQGSNQPQHF. Combining the CDR3 with reference TRBV19 and TRBJ1-5 gives the whole variable domain DGGITQSPKYLFRKEGQNVTLSCEQNLNHDAMYWYRQDPGQGLRLIYYSQIVNDFQKGDIAEGYSVSREKKESFPLTVTSAQKNPTAFYLCASSIGQGSNQPQHFGDGTRLSIL.

The genes are TRBV5-5 and TRBJ2-5; D remains ambiguous. The CDR3 covers 13 residues. Trimming took off 2 bases at V and 3 bases at J, with 8 bases between the two ends. Germline CDR1 reads SGHKS; CDR2 reads YYEKEE (reference sequence). Here the CDR3 DNA reads TGTGCCAGCAGCTTTTATCAAAAAGAGACCCAGTACTTC. The encoded protein is CASSFYQKETQYF.

J is TRBJ2-3 and V is TRBV27; D is undetermined. The CDR3 sequence is 12 residues long. Germline lookup yields CDR1 MNHEY and CDR2 SMNVEV (reference sequence). Trimming stripped 5 bases from V and 4 bases from J, with 7 bases between. CDR3 bases: TGTGCCAGCAGTACGACGCCAGATACGCAGTATTTT. It codes for CASSTTPDTQYF.

The gene calls are TRBV6-6 and TRBJ1-6; D may be TRBD1 (6 bases). Germline V CDR1 and CDR2: MNHNY, SVGAGI (reference sequence). This CDR3 region has 14 residues. The germline V and J ends were trimmed by 6 bases and 9 bases, with 15 bases remaining between them. This chain's CDR3 is CASRYREAGSPLHF. In nucleotides, the CDR3 is TGTGCCAGCAGATACAGGGAGGCGGGTTCACCCCTCCACTTT.

This chain links TRBV7-9 with TRBJ1-1; D is unresolved. Per the germline V gene, CDR1 is SEHNR and CDR2 is FQNEAQ (reference sequence). This CDR3 region has 15 residues. V lost 5 bases and J lost 1, with 14 bases in between. CDR3: CASSGLAGQNTEAFF. The CDR3 DNA reads TGTGCCAGCAGCGGCTTGGCCGGGCAGAACACTGAAGCTTTCTTT.

This chain joins TRBV11-2 and TRBJ2-2; TRBD2 might be the D (5 bases). Germline assignment: CDR1 SGHAT and CDR2 FQNNGV. Trimming cost V 3 bases and J 2 bases, with 16 bases left between them. This CDR3 region has 17 residues. CDR3 sequence (DNA): TGTGCCAGCAGCTTCCCTTCCAGGACTGTTAACACCGGGGAGCTGTTTTTT. The encoded protein is CASSFPSRTVNTGELFF. The whole variable domain, filled in from reference TRBV11-2 and TRBJ2-2, reads EAGVAQSPRYKIIEKRQSVAFWCNPISGHATLYWYQQILGQGPKLLIQFQNNGVVDDSQLPKDRFSAERLKGVDSTLKIQPAKLEDSAVYLCASSFPSRTVNTGELFFGEGSRLTVL.

CDR3: CASSPIQGMNTEAFF. In nucleotides, the CDR3 is TGTGCCAGTAGTCCCATACAGGGAATGAACACTGAAGCTTTCTTT. The chain carries TRBV19 and TRBJ1-1, with TRBD1 as a possible D gene (6 bases). This CDR3 region has 15 residues. V was shortened by 5 bases and J by 0 bases, with 13 bases between the two germline ends. The germline gives CDR1 LNHDA, CDR2 SQIVND (reference sequence). Supplemented by reference TRBV19 and TRBJ1-1, the full variable domain reads DGGITQSPKYLFRKEGQNVTLSCEQNLNHDAMYWYRQDPGQGLRLIYYSQIVNDFQKGDIAEGYSVSREKKESFPLTVTSAQKNPTAFYLCASSPIQGMNTEAFFGQGTRLTVV.

The chain is built from TRBV10-1 and TRBJ2-1; 7 bases line up with TRBD2. The V gene's germline CDR1 is WNHNN and CDR2 SYGVQD (reference sequence). The V gene end was trimmed by 2 bases and the J gene end by 0 bases; junction bases not matched to a gene: 4. This CDR3 is built from 16 residues. The CDR3, as DNA: TGCGCCAGCAGTGAGGCTGGCGGGAGCTCCTACAATGAGCAGTTCTTC. Its protein is CASSEAGGSSYNEQFF.

The chain uses TRBV10-3 and TRBJ2-7; 12 bases are a match to TRBD2. The length of the CDR3 is 17 residues. V trimming: 4 bases; J trimming: 5 bases; junction bases outside the gene matches: 12. Germline V CDR1 and CDR2: ENHRY, SYGVKD. The CDR3 region is CAISGGLAGSNSDEQYF. The DNA for the CDR3 is TGTGCCATCAGTGGAGGACTAGCGGGAAGTAATTCGGACGAGCAGTACTTC.

The chain recombines TRBV27 with TRBJ2-3; D ambiguous. Germline V gene lookup returns CDR1 MNHEY and CDR2 SMNVEV (reference sequence). The CDR3 sequence is 13 residues long. Deletions cut 3 bases from V and 6 bases from J, with 10 bases between. The CDR3: CASSLISGDTQYF. The CDR3 coding sequence is TGTGCCAGCAGTTTGATTAGTGGTGATACGCAGTATTTT.